The next 2 T cell receptor beta chains were all read from a single sample in a study of post-analysis software for immune sequencing data. Study results and limitations: Five TRBV segments were more frequent in patients than controls; TRBV5-6, TRBV5-1 and TRBV20-1 belonged to this group.

The antigens these receptors bind are not known. cDNA libraries of TCR beta carried unique molecular identifiers. TCRdb recomputed calls from the PCR reads with MiXCR, one row per CDR3 protein. The sample carries about 400,000 distinct CDR3 sequences, approximately 38% recorded once. The specimen sequenced was blood. The receptors originated from a girl aged 10 to 17 with multiple sclerosis.

The chain joins TRBV28 to TRBJ2-1, with TRBD1 matching 8 bases. The CDR3 has 16 residues. V shed 3 bases and J 1 base; nucleotides not matched to a gene: 5. CDR1 is MDHEN and CDR2 is SYDVKM in the germline V gene. CDR3: CASSLGRGLSYNEQFF. The CDR3 nucleotides are TGTGCCAGCAGTTTGGGCAGGGGGCTGTCCTACAATGAGCAGTTCTTC.

About this clonotype: Germline and junction disagree at one end, which may indicate a read error. DNA of the CDR3: TGTGCCAGCAACTTACTCAAGGGGGGAGCTAGCACAGATGCGCAGTATTTT. It codes for CASNLLKGGASTDAQYF. V and J are TRBV12-3 or TRBV12-4 and TRBJ2-3; D possibly uses TRBD1 or TRBD2 (6 bases each). This CDR3 region has 17 residues.